One and the same sample provided the 2 T cell receptor beta chains below, sequenced in a study of T cells in Graves' hyperthyroidism and ophthalmopathy. RNA transcripts provided the source from which TCR beta CDR3 regions were amplified. HTBI primers were the set used in a first-round RT-PCR of the TCR CDR3. MiXCR was run by TCRdb on the multiplex PCR reads, yielding one entry per CDR3 protein. The sample has around 690,000 distinct CDR3 sequences; less than 25% are singletons. The specimen was blood. These receptors were collected from a man aged 30 to 39 with Graves' ophthalmopathy.

A single count supports this clonotype. CDR3 sequence: CASSLPGQGGLFF. In DNA form, the CDR3 reads TGTGCCAGCAGCTTACCGGGCCAGGGCGGCCTGTTTTTT. The V call is TRBV7-9, the J call TRBJ1-4; D may be TRBD1 (5 bases). V gave up 2 bases and J gave up 14 bases, with 15 bases separating them. CDR3 length: 13 amino acids. Germline V lookup: CDR1 SEHNR, CDR2 FQNEAQ (reference sequence).

This clonotype occurred a few times. The chain employs TRBV20-1 and TRBJ2-5, with TRBD1 matching 8 bases. In germline, CDR1 is DFQATT, CDR2 SNEGSKA (reference sequence). The CDR3 loop spans 16 amino acids. With 0 bases clipped from V and 0 bases from J, the junction kept 6 bases outside the gene matches. The DNA for the CDR3 is TGCAGTGCTAGAGATCCCGGACAGGGATACCAAGAGACCCAGTACTTC. This encodes CSARDPGQGYQETQYF.